Below are 4 T cell receptor beta chains sequenced from a single sample in a study of T cell clonality in common variable immunodeficiency. Sequenced by immunoSEQ multiplex PCR; TCRdb stores in-frame clones only, minus some. The sample counts some 64,000 clones, none seen once; the ten largest own around 1.7%. Sample: peripheral blood mononuclear cells. These receptors all stem from a person aged 18-70 years in good health.

This clone was counted ten times or more. The read terminates 3 residues ahead of where the CDR3 ends, so the germline J gene completes it. The V gene is TRBV5-4, the J gene TRBJ2-7; TRBD2 might be the D (6 bases). Trimming pared 0 bases from V and 3 bases from J, leaving 16 bases between. The CDR3 covers 16 residues. CDR1 SGHNT and CDR2 YYREEE come from the germline V gene (reference sequence). The sequenced CDR3 bases are TGTGCCAGCAGCTTGGGGGGCGGGGCGGGCAACTACGAG. This codes for CASSLGGGAGNYE. The full CDR3 protein reads CASSLGGGAGNYEQYF.

This clone was seen more than once but under ten times. The read halts 3 residues ahead of the CDR3 end, with the missing end drawn from the germline J gene. This chain uses TRBV18 with TRBJ2-4, with D hard to call. CDR3 length equals 15 residues. Looked up from germline, CDR1 is KGHSH and CDR2 is LQKENI. Incomplete CDR3 DNA: TGTGCCAGCTCACCATCCAGACACCCCATCTATGGT. Encoded protein: CASSPSRHPIYG. The full CDR3 protein reads CASSPSRHPIYGQYF.

The table lists this clone with many counts. The read finishes 3 residues shy of the CDR3 end, and the germline J gene is used to complete it. J is TRBJ2-7 and V is TRBV5-1, with TRBD2 identical over 11 bases. V was pared by 2 bases and J by 0 bases, with 10 bases of the junction left unmatched. Germline CDR1 is SGHRS and CDR2 is YFSETQ. The CDR3 has 18 amino acids. This chain's CDR3 is CASSLHPGLAVLSYEQYF. The CDR3 DNA, read in part, is TGCGCCAGCAGCTTACACCCGGGACTAGCGGTCCTCTCCTACGAG.

In this sample, this clone turned up many times. The read gets to within 3 residues of the CDR3 end, and the germline J gene fills in the rest. The chain joins TRBV7-2 to TRBJ1-5, with D unclear. Trimming stripped 4 bases from V and 0 bases from J, with 10 bases between. The germline V gene encodes CDR1 SGHTA and CDR2 FQGNSA. The CDR3 contains 15 residues. CDR3 sequence: CASSSIGDSNQPQHF. The sequenced CDR3 bases are TGTGCCAGCAGCTCAATCGGGGATAGCAATCAGCCC.